This TCR beta chain was sequenced in a study of radiation and T cells in renal cell carcinoma. Measured with immunoSEQ multiplex PCR; TCRdb has only the in-frame clones, and not every one. The sample lists about 130,000 clones; about 88% were seen once. Time point in this sample: baseline pretreatment blood. Treatment denoted: 15 Gy SBRT to primary tumor, nephrectomy 4 weeks later. The CDR3 is 14 amino acids. CDR1 is WSHSY, CDR2 SAAADI, per germline. V was clipped by 6 bases and J by 2 bases; unmatched bases: 2. The TCR originated in a woman in her forties or fifties with renal cell carcinoma. The V and J genes are TRBV10-2 and TRBJ2-5, with TRBD2 matching over 11 bases. The sequences come from blood, collected from a patient whose treatment included radiotherapy and nephrectomy. The CDR3 reads CASRTSGEQETQYF. CDR3 DNA: TGCGCCAGCAGGACTAGCGGGGAACAAGAGACCCAGTACTTC.